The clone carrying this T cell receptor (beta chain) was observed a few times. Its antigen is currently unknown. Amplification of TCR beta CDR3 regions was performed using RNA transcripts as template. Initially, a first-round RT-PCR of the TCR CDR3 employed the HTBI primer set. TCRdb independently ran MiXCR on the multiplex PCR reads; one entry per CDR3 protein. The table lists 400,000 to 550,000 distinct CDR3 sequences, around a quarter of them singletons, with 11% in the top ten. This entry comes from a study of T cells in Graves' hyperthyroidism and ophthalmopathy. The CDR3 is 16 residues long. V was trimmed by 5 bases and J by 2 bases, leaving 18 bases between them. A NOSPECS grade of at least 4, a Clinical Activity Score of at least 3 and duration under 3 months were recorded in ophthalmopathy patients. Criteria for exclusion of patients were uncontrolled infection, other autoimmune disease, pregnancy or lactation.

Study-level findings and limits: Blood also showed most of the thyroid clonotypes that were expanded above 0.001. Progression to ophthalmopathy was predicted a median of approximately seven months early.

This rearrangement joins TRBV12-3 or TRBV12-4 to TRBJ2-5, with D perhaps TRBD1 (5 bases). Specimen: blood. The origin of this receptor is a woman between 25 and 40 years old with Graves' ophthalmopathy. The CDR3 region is CASSKGYTLFQETQYF. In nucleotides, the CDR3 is TGTGCCAGCAGTAAGGGGTACACGTTATTTCAAGAGACCCAGTACTTC.